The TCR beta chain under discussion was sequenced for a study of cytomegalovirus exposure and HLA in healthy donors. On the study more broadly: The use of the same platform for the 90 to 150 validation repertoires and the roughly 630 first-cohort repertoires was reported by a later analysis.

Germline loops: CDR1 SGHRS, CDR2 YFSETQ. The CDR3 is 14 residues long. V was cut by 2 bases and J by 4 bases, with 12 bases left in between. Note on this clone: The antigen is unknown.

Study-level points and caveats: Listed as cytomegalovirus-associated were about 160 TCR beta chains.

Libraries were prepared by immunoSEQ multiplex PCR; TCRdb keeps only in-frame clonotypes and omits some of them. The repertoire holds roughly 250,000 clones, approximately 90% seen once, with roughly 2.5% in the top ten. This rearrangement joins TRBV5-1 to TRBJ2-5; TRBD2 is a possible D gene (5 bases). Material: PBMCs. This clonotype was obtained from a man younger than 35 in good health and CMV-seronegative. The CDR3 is CASSLTAGVETQYF. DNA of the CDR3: TGCGCCAGCAGCTTAACCGCGGGTGTAGAGACCCAGTACTTC.